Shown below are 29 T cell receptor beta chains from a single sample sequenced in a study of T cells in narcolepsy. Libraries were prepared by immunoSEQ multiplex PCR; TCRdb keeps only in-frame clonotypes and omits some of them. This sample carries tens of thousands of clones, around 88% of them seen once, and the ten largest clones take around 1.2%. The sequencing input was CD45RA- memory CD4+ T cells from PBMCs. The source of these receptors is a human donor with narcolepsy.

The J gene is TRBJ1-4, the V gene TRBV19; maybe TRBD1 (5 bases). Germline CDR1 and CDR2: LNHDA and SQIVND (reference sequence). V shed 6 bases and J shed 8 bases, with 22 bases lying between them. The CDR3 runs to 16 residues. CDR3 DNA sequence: TGTGCCAGTAGAAACCCCGGTGGGGGATCTCGGGAAAAACTGTTTTTT. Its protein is CASRNPGGGSREKLFF.

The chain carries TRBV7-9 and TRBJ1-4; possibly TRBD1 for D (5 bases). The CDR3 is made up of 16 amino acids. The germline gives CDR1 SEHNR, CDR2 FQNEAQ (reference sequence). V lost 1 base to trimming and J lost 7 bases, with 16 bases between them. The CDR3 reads CASSLGAVGVGEKLFF. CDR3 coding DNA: TGTGCCAGCAGCTTAGGGGCCGTGGGGGTCGGTGAAAAACTGTTTTTT.

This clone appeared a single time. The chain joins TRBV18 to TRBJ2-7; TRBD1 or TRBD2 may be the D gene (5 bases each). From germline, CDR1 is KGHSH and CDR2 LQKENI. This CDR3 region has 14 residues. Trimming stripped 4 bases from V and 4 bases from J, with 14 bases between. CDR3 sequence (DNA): TGTGCCAGCTCACGTCCGGGACCATTGTACGAGCAGTACTTC. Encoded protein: CASSRPGPLYEQYF.

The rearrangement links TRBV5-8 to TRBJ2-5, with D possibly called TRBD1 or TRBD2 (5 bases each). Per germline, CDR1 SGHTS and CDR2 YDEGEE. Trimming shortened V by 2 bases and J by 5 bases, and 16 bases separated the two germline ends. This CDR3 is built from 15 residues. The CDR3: CASSLGLGAGETQYF. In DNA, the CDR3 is TGTGCCAGCAGCTTAGGCCTCGGGGCCGGGGAGACCCAGTACTTC.

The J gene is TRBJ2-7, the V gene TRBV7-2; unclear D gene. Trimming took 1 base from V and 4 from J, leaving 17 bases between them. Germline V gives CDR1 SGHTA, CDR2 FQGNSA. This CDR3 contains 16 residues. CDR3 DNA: TGTGCCAGCAGCTTAGGCGTAGACCTCCCTATATACGAGCAGTACTTC. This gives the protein CASSLGVDLPIYEQYF. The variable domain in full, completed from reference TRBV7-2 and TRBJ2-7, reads GAGVSQSPSNKVTEKGKDVELRCDPISGHTALYWYRQSLGQGLEFLIYFQGNSAPDKSGLPSDRFSAERTGGSVSTLTIQRTQQEDSAVYLCASSLGVDLPIYEQYFGPGTRLTVT.

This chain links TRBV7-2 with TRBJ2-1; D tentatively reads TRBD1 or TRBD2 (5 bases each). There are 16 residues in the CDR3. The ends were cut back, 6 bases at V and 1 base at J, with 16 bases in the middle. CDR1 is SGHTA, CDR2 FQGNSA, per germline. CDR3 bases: TGTGCCAGCAGTCTCGGGGCGTTTGGGTCCTACAATGAGCAGTTCTTC. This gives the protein CASSLGAFGSYNEQFF.

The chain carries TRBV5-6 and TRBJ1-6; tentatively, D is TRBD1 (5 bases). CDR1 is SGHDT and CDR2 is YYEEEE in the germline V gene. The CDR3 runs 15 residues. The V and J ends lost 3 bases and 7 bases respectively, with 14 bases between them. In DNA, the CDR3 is TGTGCCAGCAGCTCCACGGGGGAGCCAAATTCACCCCTCCACTTT. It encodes CASSSTGEPNSPLHF. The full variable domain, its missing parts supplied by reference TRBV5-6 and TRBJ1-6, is DAGVTQSPTHLIKTRGQQVTLRCSPKSGHDTVSWYQQALGQGPQFIFQYYEEEERQRGNFPDRFSGHQFPNYSSELNVNALLLGDSALYLCASSSTGEPNSPLHFGNGTRLTVT.

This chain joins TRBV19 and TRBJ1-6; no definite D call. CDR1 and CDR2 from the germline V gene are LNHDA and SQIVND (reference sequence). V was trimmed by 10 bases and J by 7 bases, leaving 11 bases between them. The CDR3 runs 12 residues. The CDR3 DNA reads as TGTGCCACTTCGAAAGAAAATTCACCCCTCCACTTT. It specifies CATSKENSPLHF.

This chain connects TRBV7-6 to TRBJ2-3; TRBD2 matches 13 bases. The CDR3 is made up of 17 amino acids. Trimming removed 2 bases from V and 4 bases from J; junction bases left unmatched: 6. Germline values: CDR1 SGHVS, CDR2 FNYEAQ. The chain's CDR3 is CASSLSTSGGAPDTQYF. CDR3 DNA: TGTGCCAGCAGCTTATCTACTAGCGGGGGGGCCCCAGATACGCAGTATTTT.

This CDR3 is CASSTDRGYGYTF. CDR3 DNA sequence: TGTGCCAGCAGCACCGACAGGGGCTATGGCTACACCTTC. The chain carries TRBV6-1 and TRBJ1-2; TRBD1 matches 8 bases. The V gene's germline CDR1 is MNHNS and CDR2 SASEGT. This CDR3 comprises 13 residues. V shed 6 bases, J shed 4 bases, and the junction held 4 bases outside the gene matches.

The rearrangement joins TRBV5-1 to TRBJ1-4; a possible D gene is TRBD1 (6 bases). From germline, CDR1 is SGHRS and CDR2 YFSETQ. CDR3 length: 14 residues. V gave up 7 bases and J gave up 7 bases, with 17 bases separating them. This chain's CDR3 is CASSQGEVGEKLFF. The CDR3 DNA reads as TGCGCCAGCTCACAGGGCGAAGTAGGTGAAAAACTGTTTTTT.

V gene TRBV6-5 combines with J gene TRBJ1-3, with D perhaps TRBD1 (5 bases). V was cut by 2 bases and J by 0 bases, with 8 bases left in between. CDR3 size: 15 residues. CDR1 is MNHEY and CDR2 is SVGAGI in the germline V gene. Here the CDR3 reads CASSYARDSGNTIYF. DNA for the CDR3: TGTGCCAGCAGTTACGCCAGGGACTCTGGAAACACCATATATTTT.

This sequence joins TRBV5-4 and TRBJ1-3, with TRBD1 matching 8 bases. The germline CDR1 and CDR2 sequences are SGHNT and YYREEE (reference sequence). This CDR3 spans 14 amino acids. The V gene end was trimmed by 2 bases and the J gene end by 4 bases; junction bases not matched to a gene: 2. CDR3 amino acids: CASSLQGGGNTIYF. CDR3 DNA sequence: TGTGCCAGCAGCTTACAGGGGGGCGGAAACACCATATATTTT.

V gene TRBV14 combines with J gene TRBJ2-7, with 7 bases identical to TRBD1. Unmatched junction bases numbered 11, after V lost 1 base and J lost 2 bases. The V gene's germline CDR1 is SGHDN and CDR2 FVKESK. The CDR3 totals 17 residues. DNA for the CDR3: TGTGCCAGCAGCCAAGGGGGGTTGAGGGACAGAGCCTACGAGCAGTACTTC. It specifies CASSQGGLRDRAYEQYF.

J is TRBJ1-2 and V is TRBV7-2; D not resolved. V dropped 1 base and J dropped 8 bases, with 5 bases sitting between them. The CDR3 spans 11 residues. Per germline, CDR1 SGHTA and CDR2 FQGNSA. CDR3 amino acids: CASSLGGGYTF. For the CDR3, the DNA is TGTGCCAGCAGCTTAGGCGGCGGCTACACCTTC.

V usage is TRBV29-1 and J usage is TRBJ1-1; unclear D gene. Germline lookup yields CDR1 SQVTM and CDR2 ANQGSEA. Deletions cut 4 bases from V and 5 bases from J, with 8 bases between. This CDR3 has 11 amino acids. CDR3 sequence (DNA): TGCAGCGTTGTCCGTCATACTGAAGCTTTCTTT. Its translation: CSVVRHTEAFF. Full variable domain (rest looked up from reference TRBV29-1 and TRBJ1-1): SAVISQKPSRDICQRGTSLTIQCQVDSQVTMMFWYRQQPGQSLTLIATANQGSEATYESGFVIDKFPISRPNLTFSTLTVSNMSPEDSSIYLCSVVRHTEAFFGQGTRLTVV.

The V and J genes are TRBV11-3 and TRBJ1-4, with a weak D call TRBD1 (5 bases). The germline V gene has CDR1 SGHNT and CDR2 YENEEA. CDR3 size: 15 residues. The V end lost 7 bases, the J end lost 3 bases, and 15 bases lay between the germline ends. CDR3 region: CASTMNGGANEKLFF. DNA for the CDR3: TGTGCCAGCACTATGAATGGGGGGGCTAATGAAAAACTGTTTTTT.

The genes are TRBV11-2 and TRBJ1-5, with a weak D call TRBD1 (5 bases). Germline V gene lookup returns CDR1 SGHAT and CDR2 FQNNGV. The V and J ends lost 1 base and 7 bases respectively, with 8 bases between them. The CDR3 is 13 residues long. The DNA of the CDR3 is TGTGCCAGCAGCTTAGGGGGGACCCAGCCCCAGCATTTT. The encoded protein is CASSLGGTQPQHF.

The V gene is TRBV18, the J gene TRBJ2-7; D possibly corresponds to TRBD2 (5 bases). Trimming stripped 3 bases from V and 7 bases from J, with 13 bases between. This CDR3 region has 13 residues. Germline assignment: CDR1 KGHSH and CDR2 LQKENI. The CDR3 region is CASSPTGLGEQYF. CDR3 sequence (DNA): TGTGCCAGCTCACCGACGGGGTTGGGGGAGCAGTACTTC.

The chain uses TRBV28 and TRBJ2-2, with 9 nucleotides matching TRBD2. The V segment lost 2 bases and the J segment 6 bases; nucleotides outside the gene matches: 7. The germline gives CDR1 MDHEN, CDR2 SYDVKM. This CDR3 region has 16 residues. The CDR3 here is CASSLDPAGGPGELFF. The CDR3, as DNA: TGTGCCAGCAGTTTAGACCCAGCGGGGGGCCCCGGGGAGCTGTTTTTT. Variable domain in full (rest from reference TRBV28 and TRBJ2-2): DVKVTQSSRYLVKRTGEKVFLECVQDMDHENMFWYRQDPGLGLRLIYFSYDVKMKEKGDIPEGYSVSREKKERFSLILESASTNQTSMYLCASSLDPAGGPGELFFGEGSRLTVL.

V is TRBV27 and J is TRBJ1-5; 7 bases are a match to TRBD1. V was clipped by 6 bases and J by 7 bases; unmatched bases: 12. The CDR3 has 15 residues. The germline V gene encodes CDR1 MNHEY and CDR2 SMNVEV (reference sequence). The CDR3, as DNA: TGTGCCAGCAGCTACAGGGGAAGGGGTCGACAGCCCCAGCATTTT. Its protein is CASSYRGRGRQPQHF.

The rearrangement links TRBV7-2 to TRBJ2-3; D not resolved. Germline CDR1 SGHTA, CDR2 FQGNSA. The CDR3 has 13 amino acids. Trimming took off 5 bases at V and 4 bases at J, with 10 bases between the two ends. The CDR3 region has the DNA TGTGCCAGCAGCCCTCCCGCCTCAGATACGCAGTATTTT. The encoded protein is CASSPPASDTQYF.

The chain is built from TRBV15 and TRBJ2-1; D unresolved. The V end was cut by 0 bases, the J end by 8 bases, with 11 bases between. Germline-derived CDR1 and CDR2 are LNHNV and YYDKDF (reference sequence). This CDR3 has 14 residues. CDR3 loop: CATSRDEGRDEQFF. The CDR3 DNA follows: TGTGCCACCAGCAGAGATGAAGGGCGCGATGAGCAGTTCTTC.

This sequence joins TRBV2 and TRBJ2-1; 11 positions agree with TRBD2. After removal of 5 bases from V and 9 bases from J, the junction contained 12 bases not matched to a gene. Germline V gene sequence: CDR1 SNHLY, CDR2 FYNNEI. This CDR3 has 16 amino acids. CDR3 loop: CASSSGTSGGWGEQFF. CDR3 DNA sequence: TGTGCCAGCAGTTCCGGGACTAGCGGCGGATGGGGTGAGCAGTTCTTC.

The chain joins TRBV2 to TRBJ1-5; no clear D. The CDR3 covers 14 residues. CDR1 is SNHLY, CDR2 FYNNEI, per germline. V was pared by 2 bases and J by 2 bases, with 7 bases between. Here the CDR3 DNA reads TGTGCCAGCAGTGAAAGGGTTGGCAATCAGCCCCAGCATTTT. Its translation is CASSERVGNQPQHF.

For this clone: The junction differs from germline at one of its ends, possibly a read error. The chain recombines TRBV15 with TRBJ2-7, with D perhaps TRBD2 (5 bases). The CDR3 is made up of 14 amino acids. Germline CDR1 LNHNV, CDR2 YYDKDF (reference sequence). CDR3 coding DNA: TGTGCCACCACCAGAGATGAGGGCATCTACGAGCAGTACTTC. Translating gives CATTRDEGIYEQYF.

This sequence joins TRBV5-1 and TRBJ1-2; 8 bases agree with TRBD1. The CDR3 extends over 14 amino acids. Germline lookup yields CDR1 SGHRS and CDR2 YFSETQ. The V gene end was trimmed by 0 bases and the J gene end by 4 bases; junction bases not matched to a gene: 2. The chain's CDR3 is CASSLGTGLYGYTF. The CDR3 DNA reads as TGCGCCAGCAGCTTGGGGACAGGGCTCTATGGCTACACCTTC.

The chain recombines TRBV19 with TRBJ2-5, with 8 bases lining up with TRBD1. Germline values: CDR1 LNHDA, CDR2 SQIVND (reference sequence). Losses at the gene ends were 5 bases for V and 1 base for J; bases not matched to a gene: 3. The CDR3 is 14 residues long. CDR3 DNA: TGTGCCAGTAGTGCGGACAGGGTCCAAGAGACCCAGTACTTC. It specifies CASSADRVQETQYF. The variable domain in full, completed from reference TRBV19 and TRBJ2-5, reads DGGITQSPKYLFRKEGQNVTLSCEQNLNHDAMYWYRQDPGQGLRLIYYSQIVNDFQKGDIAEGYSVSREKKESFPLTVTSAQKNPTAFYLCASSADRVQETQYFGPGTRLLVL.

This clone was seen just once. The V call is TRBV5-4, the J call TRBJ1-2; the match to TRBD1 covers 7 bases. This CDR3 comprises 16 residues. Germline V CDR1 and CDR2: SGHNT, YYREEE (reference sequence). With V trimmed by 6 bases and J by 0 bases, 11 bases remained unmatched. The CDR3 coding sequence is TGTGCCAGCATCCGACAGGGAGTTGAGGCTAACTATGGCTACACCTTC. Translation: CASIRQGVEANYGYTF.